The next 18 T cell receptor beta chains were all read from a single sample in a study of cytomegalovirus exposure and HLA in healthy donors. With 60 Vbeta and 13 Jbeta primers, the PCR was carried out. Here immunoSEQ multiplex PCR was the method, and the copy in TCRdb shows in-frame clones only, minus some. The sample has tens of thousands of clones, over 60% seen once. The specimen sequenced was PBMCs. These receptors were taken from a woman aged 25 to 39 in good health and CMV-seronegative.

V and J are TRBV19 and TRBJ1-5; TRBD1 agrees at 7 bases. Germline V gene data show CDR1 as LNHDA and CDR2 as SQIVND (reference sequence). The J segment lost 0 bases and the V segment lost 5 bases, leaving 4 bases of the junction unmatched. This CDR3 is 15 amino acids long. This CDR3 reads CASSPRGDSNQPQHF. DNA of the CDR3: TGTGCCAGTAGTCCCAGGGGGGATAGCAATCAGCCCCAGCATTTT.

The V and J genes are TRBV5-1 and TRBJ2-1; 7 bases are shared with TRBD1. The trim removed 4 bases at V and 8 bases at J, leaving 12 bases unmatched. CDR1 and CDR2 from the germline V gene are SGHRS and YFSETQ. CDR3 length equals 15 residues. The CDR3 coding sequence is TGCGCCAGCAGCCCCGACGACAGGGTAGGAGATGAGCAGTTCTTC. Its translation is CASSPDDRVGDEQFF.

The chain joins TRBV19 to TRBJ1-1, with TRBD1 identical over 12 bases. CDR1 is LNHDA and CDR2 is SQIVND in the germline V gene (reference sequence). This CDR3 contains 14 residues. V lost 4 bases and J lost 10; bases outside the gene matches: 7. CDR3 bases: TGTGCCAGTAGTACGGGACAGGGGGCGAGTTCAGCTTTCTTT. Amino acid sequence: CASSTGQGASSAFF.

This chain connects TRBV7-2 to TRBJ1-4; possible D gene TRBD1, 6 bases. V dropped 5 bases and J dropped 10 bases, with 20 bases sitting between them. CDR1 and CDR2 (germline): SGHTA, FQGNSA. CDR3 length equals 15 residues. The CDR3 DNA reads TGTGCCAGCAGCACAGAGACAGGAATAAACGTAAAACTGTTTTTT. The encoded protein is CASSTETGINVKLFF. The entire variable domain, with the rest obtained from reference TRBV7-2 and TRBJ1-4, is as follows: GAGVSQSPSNKVTEKGKDVELRCDPISGHTALYWYRQSLGQGLEFLIYFQGNSAPDKSGLPSDRFSAERTGGSVSTLTIQRTQQEDSAVYLCASSTETGINVKLFFGSGTQLSVL.

The chain uses TRBV5-1 and TRBJ1-1; 8 bases align to TRBD1. After removal of 0 bases from V and 4 bases from J, the junction contained 5 bases not matched to a gene. This CDR3 contains 15 residues. The germline V gene has CDR1 SGHRS and CDR2 YFSETQ. For the CDR3, the DNA is TGCGCCAGCAGCTTGGCTCCAGGGGGCATCACTGAAGCTTTCTTT. Translated: CASSLAPGGITEAFF.

The chain carries TRBV4-2 and TRBJ1-2; 9 bases are shared with TRBD1. The CDR3 has 16 amino acids. Trimming removed 1 base from V and 2 bases from J; junction bases left unmatched: 5. Germline lookup yields CDR1 LGHNA and CDR2 YNFKEQ. DNA of the CDR3: TGTGCCAGCAGCCAAGTCAAACAGGGGGCCAACTATGGCTACACCTTC. Encoded protein: CASSQVKQGANYGYTF.

V gene TRBV11-2 combines with J gene TRBJ1-1, with D maybe TRBD1 (5 bases). Per germline, CDR1 SGHAT and CDR2 FQNNGV. The CDR3 is 13 amino acids. Trimming pared 3 bases from V and 1 base from J, leaving 6 bases between. CDR3 loop: CASSFGGNTEAFF. The DNA for the CDR3 is TGTGCCAGCAGCTTCGGGGGGAACACTGAAGCTTTCTTT.

At least ten counts were recorded for this clone. The rearrangement uses TRBV6-1 and TRBJ2-1; D may be TRBD2 (6 bases). The CDR3 is 15 amino acids. The ends were cut back, 5 bases at V and 9 bases at J, with 20 bases in the middle. Germline V gene data show CDR1 as MNHNS and CDR2 as SASEGT. The CDR3 is CASSISAGELGEQFF. DNA of the CDR3: TGTGCCAGCAGTATTTCAGCGGGTGAACTGGGTGAGCAGTTCTTC.

V is TRBV7-8 and J is TRBJ1-3; D is uncertain. V was trimmed by 5 bases and J by 0 bases, leaving 5 bases between them. The CDR3 is 13 amino acids. Germline V lookup: CDR1 SGHVS, CDR2 FQNEAQ. The CDR3 DNA sequence: TGTGCCAGCAGCCCCAACTCTGGAAACACCATATATTTT. Translated: CASSPNSGNTIYF.

This clone appeared a few times. The chain recombines TRBV9 with TRBJ1-4; 8 bases line up with TRBD1. Germline V gives CDR1 SGDLS, CDR2 YYNGEE. The CDR3 has 15 residues. Trimming cost V 1 base and J 5 bases; bases outside gene matches: 4. CDR3 DNA sequence: TGTGCCAGCAGCGTAATGGGGACAGGAAATGAAAAACTGTTTTTT. Amino acid sequence: CASSVMGTGNEKLFF.

The chain carries TRBV5-1 and TRBJ2-5, with 9 bases aligning to TRBD2. This CDR3 comprises 12 residues. J was trimmed by 5 bases and V by 5 bases; bases with no gene match: 1. Germline CDR1 reads SGHRS; CDR2 reads YFSETQ. The CDR3 is CASRREGETQYF. CDR3 nucleotide sequence: TGCGCCAGCAGGCGGGAGGGGGAGACCCAGTACTTC. Drawing the rest from reference TRBV5-1 and TRBJ2-5, the complete variable domain is KAGVTQTPRYLIKTRGQQVTLSCSPISGHRSVSWYQQTPGQGLQFLFEYFSETQRNKGNFPGRFSGRQFSNSRSEMNVSTLELGDSALYLCASRREGETQYFGPGTRLLVL.

This chain uses TRBV5-1 with TRBJ1-5; TRBD1 matches 8 bases. V was pared by 4 bases and J by 2 bases, with 2 bases of the junction left unmatched. CDR3 length: 14 amino acids. Germline CDR1 and CDR2: SGHRS and YFSETQ. The CDR3 coding sequence is TGCGCCAGCAGCGTGACAGGGGGCAATCAGCCCCAGCATTTT. It encodes CASSVTGGNQPQHF.

This rearrangement joins TRBV18 to TRBJ2-7, with D tentatively TRBD1 (5 bases). The germline CDR1 and CDR2 sequences are KGHSH and LQKENI. The CDR3 spans 15 residues. V dropped 0 bases and J dropped 2 bases, with 11 bases sitting between them. CDR3 sequence (DNA): TGTGCCAGCTCACCACCGGGGCAGGAACCCTACGAGCAGTACTTC. Translation: CASSPPGQEPYEQYF.

The gene calls are TRBV30 and TRBJ1-2; tentative D call: TRBD1 (5 bases). V was shortened by 2 bases and J by 7 bases, with 11 bases between the two germline ends. Looked up from germline, CDR1 is GTSNPN and CDR2 is SVGIG (reference sequence). The CDR3 covers 12 residues. CDR3 loop: CAWSPGGGGYTF. CDR3 sequence (DNA): TGTGCCTGGAGTCCTGGCGGGGGTGGCTACACCTTC.

The genes are TRBV6-5 and TRBJ2-2, with 7 bases identical to TRBD1. Trimming at V came to 8 bases and at J to 1 base, leaving 7 bases not matched to a gene. Germline CDR1 and CDR2: MNHEY and SVGAGI. This CDR3 has 15 residues. The CDR3 spells CASESGTENTGELFF. CDR3 nucleotides: TGTGCCAGCGAATCCGGGACAGAGAACACCGGGGAGCTGTTTTTT.

This clone was recorded only once. The chain recombines TRBV5-1 with TRBJ1-2; D remains ambiguous. The V and J ends lost 0 bases and 4 bases respectively, with 7 bases between them. Germline values: CDR1 SGHRS, CDR2 YFSETQ. The CDR3 runs to 13 residues. This CDR3 reads CASSLDVSYGYTF. CDR3 nucleotide sequence: TGCGCCAGCAGCTTGGACGTGAGCTATGGCTACACCTTC.

The rearrangement uses TRBV2 and TRBJ2-5, with TRBD2 matching over 13 bases. CDR3 length: 16 residues. Germline CDR1 SNHLY, CDR2 FYNNEI. V was pared by 6 bases and J by 5 bases, with 9 bases of the junction left unmatched. CDR3: CASRDRTSGGWETQYF. The CDR3 coding sequence is TGTGCCAGCAGGGATAGGACTAGCGGGGGCTGGGAGACCCAGTACTTC.

The chain carries TRBV5-6 and TRBJ2-7, with D possibly TRBD2 on 5 matching bases. This CDR3 is built from 14 residues. V lost 4 bases, J lost 3 bases, and 14 bases lay in between. CDR1 is SGHDT, CDR2 YYEEEE, per germline. CDR3: CASSSPGRDYEQYF. CDR3 bases: TGTGCCAGCAGCAGCCCGGGCCGGGACTACGAGCAGTACTTC.